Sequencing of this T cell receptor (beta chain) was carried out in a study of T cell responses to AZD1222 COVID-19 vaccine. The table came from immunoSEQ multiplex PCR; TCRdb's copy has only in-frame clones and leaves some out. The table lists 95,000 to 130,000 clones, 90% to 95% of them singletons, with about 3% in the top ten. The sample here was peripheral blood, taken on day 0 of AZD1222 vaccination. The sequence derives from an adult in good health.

The CDR3 sequence: CASSLSGLYNSPLHF. The CDR3 DNA follows: TGTGCCAGCAGCTTATCAGGCTTATATAATTCACCCCTCCACTTT. The chain links TRBV7-8 to TRBJ1-6, with D unresolved. CDR1 and CDR2 from the germline V gene are SGHVS and FQNEAQ. The CDR3 length is 15 residues. Between the trimmed V and J ends, which lost 2 bases and 4 bases, there was a span of 9 bases.